The present entry profiles one T cell receptor (beta chain) with its context. Its antigen remains unknown. This CDR3 is built from 12 residues. Germline lookup yields CDR1 DFQATT and CDR2 SNEGSKA (reference sequence). Trimming took off 0 bases at V and 10 bases at J, with 12 bases between the two ends. These data are taken from a study of T cells in Graves' hyperthyroidism and ophthalmopathy. Study details: Sampling of peripheral blood happened at initial diagnosis, prior to any treatment.

General observations from the study: A 13 V-J model separated ophthalmopathy from stable hyperthyroidism. Most thyroid clonotypes expanded above 0.001 appeared in blood too.

Investigators excluded patients with uncontrolled infection, other autoimmune disease, pregnancy or lactation. Template material for amplifying TCR beta CDR3 regions consisted of RNA transcripts. HTBI primers were employed in a first-round RT-PCR of the TCR CDR3. Each CDR3 protein is one row after TCRdb ran MiXCR on the multiplex PCR reads. The sample has under 350,000 distinct CDR3 sequences, 20% to 25% seen once. The gene calls are TRBV20-1 and TRBJ1-1, with D possibly matching TRBD1 (5 bases). The clonotype was recovered from a woman aged 45-65 years with Graves' hyperthyroidism. Material for sequencing was blood. The CDR3 DNA reads as TGCAGTGCTAGAGAGGACACTTTGGGAGCTTTCTTT. It is translated as CSAREDTLGAFF.